The next 27 T cell receptor beta chains were all read from a single sample in a study of T cells in Graves' hyperthyroidism and ophthalmopathy. RNA transcripts gave rise to amplified TCR beta CDR3 regions. The HTBI primer set was used in a first-round RT-PCR of the TCR CDR3. TCRdb used MiXCR to reprocess the multiplex PCR reads, holding one entry per CDR3 protein. The sample includes some 580,000 distinct CDR3 sequences, 16% of them seen just once. What was sequenced was blood. The receptors come from a woman in her 40s with Graves' ophthalmopathy.

V is TRBV6-1 and J is TRBJ1-2; 10 bases fit TRBD1. Germline V CDR1 and CDR2: MNHNS, SASEGT. J gave up 3 bases and V 6 bases, and 1 base lay outside the gene matches. The CDR3 consists of 13 residues. The CDR3 loop reads CASRGQGYYGYTF. In DNA, the CDR3 is TGTGCCAGCAGGGGACAGGGGTACTATGGCTACACCTTC.

The chain recombines TRBV27 with TRBJ1-5; possible D gene TRBD1, 6 bases. Germline V gene data show CDR1 as MNHEY and CDR2 as SMNVEV (reference sequence). The CDR3 covers 16 residues. V lost 5 bases to trimming and J lost 6 bases, with 20 bases between them. CDR3 residues: CASSPTQGGRGQPQHF. DNA of the CDR3: TGTGCCAGCAGTCCCACACAGGGAGGCCGGGGTCAGCCCCAGCATTTT.

This clonotype was seen a handful of times. V usage is TRBV6-1 and J usage is TRBJ1-1, with a possible D match to TRBD1 (5 bases). Germline V CDR1 and CDR2: MNHNS, SASEGT. The CDR3 is made up of 16 amino acids. Trimming pared 6 bases from V and 0 bases from J, leaving 17 bases between. CDR3 nucleotides: TGTGCCAGCAGACCACAGGTTTTGACTATGAACACTGAAGCTTTCTTT. This gives the protein CASRPQVLTMNTEAFF.

In regard to this clonotype: A much larger clone differs from this one at a single base, so this may be a read error. V is TRBV5-1 and J is TRBJ2-7, with D uncertain. V lost 4 bases and J lost 2, with 13 bases in between. The CDR3 sequence is 14 residues long. The V gene's germline CDR1 is SGHRS and CDR2 YFSETQ. The CDR3 nucleotides are TGCGCCAGCAGCCTTCCGTGGGTCCCCTACGAGCAGTACTTC. It is translated as CASSLPWVPYEQYF.

This clonotype appeared many times. The V call is TRBV11-2, the J call TRBJ1-2; the match to TRBD1 covers 7 bases. Germline CDR1 is SGHAT and CDR2 is FQNNGV. The CDR3 has 14 amino acids. V trimming: 1 base; J trimming: 6 bases; junction bases outside the gene matches: 5. As DNA, the CDR3 is TGTGCCAGCAGCTTAGCGACAGGGCGGCATGGCTACACCTTC. Its protein is CASSLATGRHGYTF.

The gene calls are TRBV29-1 and TRBJ2-5; 8 bases match TRBD1. The CDR3 runs to 15 residues. Germline lookup yields CDR1 SQVTM and CDR2 ANQGSEA. The ends lost 3 bases at V and 2 bases at J; junction bases unmatched: 8. The CDR3 nucleotides read TGCAGCGTTGAGGGCGGACAGGGAGTACAAGAGACCCAGTACTTC. Translation: CSVEGGQGVQETQYF.

This clonotype has more than one count but fewer than ten. The chain has TRBV30 and TRBJ2-1; 7 bases line up with TRBD2. Trimming took 2 bases from V and 5 from J; bases not matched to a gene: 9. The length of the CDR3 is 15 residues. Germline-derived CDR1 and CDR2 are GTSNPN and SVGIG (reference sequence). The CDR3 sequence is CAWSTHPGTNNEQFF. DNA of the CDR3: TGTGCCTGGAGTACACACCCCGGGACTAACAATGAGCAGTTCTTC. Supplemented by reference TRBV30 and TRBJ2-1, the full variable domain reads SQTIHQWPATLVQPVGSPLSLECTVEGTSNPNLYWYRQAAGRGLQLLFYSVGIGQISSEVPQNLSASRPQDRQFILSSKKLLLSDSGFYLCAWSTHPGTNNEQFFGPGTRLTVL.

This clonotype was counted at least ten times. The chain combines TRBV7-2 with TRBJ2-7; 7 bases match TRBD1. CDR3 length: 14 amino acids. V shed 6 bases and J 6 bases; nucleotides not matched to a gene: 11. CDR1 is SGHTA and CDR2 is FQGNSA in the germline V gene. The CDR3 spells CASRIRQGLGEQYF. As DNA, the CDR3 is TGTGCCAGCAGGATAAGACAGGGCCTGGGCGAGCAGTACTTC.

This clonotype was found many times. The junction departs from germline at one end; a sequencing error may be responsible. The chain combines TRBV5-1 with TRBJ2-5; TRBD2 matches at 7 bases. CDR1 is SGHRS and CDR2 is YFSETQ in the germline V gene. The CDR3 extends over 14 amino acids. CDR3 nucleotides: TGTGCCAGCAGTCCGGGGGGAAGCCAAGAGACCCAGTACTTC. Protein product: CASSPGGSQETQYF.

V is TRBV27 and J is TRBJ2-1, with TRBD2 matching 12 bases. Trimming cost V 0 bases and J 8 bases; bases outside gene matches: 11. CDR1 and CDR2 (germline): MNHEY, SMNVEV (reference sequence). This CDR3 contains 18 residues. CDR3 loop: CASSLSGLAGGSGDEQFF. The DNA of the CDR3 is TGTGCCAGCAGTTTATCGGGCCTAGCGGGAGGGAGTGGCGATGAGCAGTTCTTC.

The table lists this clonotype with many counts. V and J are TRBV20-1 and TRBJ1-5, with D perhaps matching TRBD1 (5 bases). Germline V gives CDR1 DFQATT, CDR2 SNEGSKA (reference sequence). The CDR3 consists of 15 residues. V was pared by 6 bases and J by 4 bases, with 19 bases between. The DNA of the CDR3 is TGCAGTGCGATACGGGCCGGGGCGGGAAATCAGCCCCAGCATTTT. Protein: CSAIRAGAGNQPQHF.

The sample holds many counts of this clonotype. The gene calls are TRBV7-3 and TRBJ2-1; D not certain. The CDR3 consists of 13 residues. Germline V gene data show CDR1 as SGHTA and CDR2 as FQGTGA. V shed 3 bases and J shed 7 bases, with 10 bases lying between them. The CDR3 nucleotides read TGTGCCAGCAGCTTGGGTACTGTAAATGAGCAGTTCTTC. Translation gives CASSLGTVNEQFF.

This sequence joins TRBV6-1 and TRBJ2-2; no clear D. Germline CDR1 and CDR2: MNHNS and SASEGT. V lost 2 bases, J lost 0 bases, and 7 bases lay in between. The CDR3 has 15 residues. CDR3 loop: CASSENTPNTGELFF. DNA for the CDR3: TGTGCCAGCAGTGAAAACACGCCGAACACCGGGGAGCTGTTTTTT.

The chain links TRBV20-1 to TRBJ1-1; tentatively, D is TRBD1 (5 bases). Between the trimmed V and J ends, which lost 4 bases and 4 bases, there was a span of 7 bases. This CDR3 is built from 11 residues. Germline values: CDR1 DFQATT, CDR2 SNEGSKA (reference sequence). The CDR3 spells CSATGSTEAFF. For the CDR3, the DNA is TGCAGTGCTACAGGGAGCACTGAAGCTTTCTTT.

This clonotype occurred a few times. The rearrangement links TRBV27 to TRBJ2-7; 9 positions match TRBD2. J gave up 4 bases and V 3 bases, and 4 bases lay outside the gene matches. Germline CDR1 MNHEY, CDR2 SMNVEV (reference sequence). This CDR3 has 14 amino acids. The CDR3 DNA reads TGTGCCAGCAGTTTGTCAGCGGGAGGATACGAGCAGTACTTC. Amino acid sequence: CASSLSAGGYEQYF.

This clonotype was counted ten times or more. This chain uses TRBV11-2 with TRBJ2-7, with 7 nucleotides matching TRBD1. The V and J ends lost 4 bases and 3 bases, in that order; junction bases with no gene match: 9. Germline V CDR1 and CDR2: SGHAT, FQNNGV. This CDR3 spans 15 amino acids. CDR3: CASSSDWAGGYEQYF. DNA for the CDR3: TGTGCCAGCAGCTCCGATTGGGCAGGGGGCTACGAGCAGTACTTC.

This chain joins TRBV2 and TRBJ2-2, with 7 bases lining up with TRBD1. CDR3 length: 14 residues. Trimming removed 8 bases from V and 1 base from J; junction bases left unmatched: 4. The germline CDR1 and CDR2 sequences are SNHLY and FYNNEI. CDR3 coding DNA: TGTGCCAGCTCGGGACAGAGGAACACCGGGGAGCTGTTTTTT. This sequence encodes CASSGQRNTGELFF.

This clonotype has a handful of counts. The chain is built from TRBV7-9 and TRBJ2-1; 11 nucleotides agree with TRBD2. The V gene end was trimmed by 7 bases and the J gene end by 5 bases; junction bases not matched to a gene: 7. The CDR3 sequence is 15 residues long. Per germline, CDR1 SEHNR and CDR2 FQNEAQ (reference sequence). CDR3 sequence reads: CASNYLAGGNNEQFF. The CDR3 region has the DNA TGTGCCAGCAACTATCTAGCGGGAGGTAACAATGAGCAGTTCTTC.

This clonotype was counted at least ten times. The V call is TRBV11-1, the J call TRBJ2-3; D is unresolved. This CDR3 has 15 residues. From germline, CDR1 is SGHAT and CDR2 FQDESV (reference sequence). V was shortened by 4 bases and J by 2 bases, with 13 bases between the two germline ends. CDR3 DNA: TGTGCCAGCAGCTACGCCGATGGTTTCACAGATACGCAGTATTTT. Its protein product is CASSYADGFTDTQYF.

V and J are TRBV4-1 and TRBJ1-2; 10 bases are a match to TRBD1. The germline CDR1 and CDR2 sequences are MGHRA and YSYEKL. V trimming: 0 bases; J trimming: 5 bases; junction bases outside the gene matches: 9. The CDR3 loop spans 17 amino acids. For the CDR3, the DNA is TGCGCCAGCAGCCAAGATCTCCGGGACAGGGGTGTATATGGCTACACCTTC. Its protein product is CASSQDLRDRGVYGYTF.

About this clonotype: A much larger clone lies one base from this, so it may be a read error. As DNA, the CDR3 is TGTGCCAGCAGTTCTAGAGGGTGGGGTGGGGCTACGCAGTATTTT. It translates to CASSSRGWGGATQYF. The chain carries TRBV12-3 or TRBV12-4 and TRBJ2-3; D may correspond to TRBD1 or TRBD2 (5 bases each). V lost 4 bases, J lost 8 bases, and 19 bases lay in between. This CDR3 is built from 15 residues.

This clonotype was seen repeatedly, ten times or more. This chain joins TRBV2 and TRBJ2-4; possible D gene TRBD2, 6 bases. Germline assignment: CDR1 SNHLY and CDR2 FYNNEI. This CDR3 is built from 12 residues. The V gene lost 2 bases and the J gene lost 14 bases, with 13 bases spanning the gap. The CDR3 spells CASSEHGGRKYF. The CDR3 DNA reads TGTGCCAGCAGTGAACATGGGGGGAGGAAGTACTTC.

This clonotype has a count of ten or more. The CDR3 spells CASSIDGLAKNEQFF. The CDR3 coding sequence is TGTGCCAGTAGTATAGATGGACTAGCAAAGAATGAGCAGTTCTTC. The chain uses TRBV19 and TRBJ2-1; 8 bases match TRBD2. V shed 0 bases and J 7 bases; nucleotides not matched to a gene: 5. Germline V gives CDR1 LNHDA, CDR2 SQIVND (reference sequence). The CDR3 runs to 15 residues.

The genes are TRBV6-2 or TRBV6-3 and TRBJ1-5; D is unclear. CDR1 MNHEY and CDR2 SVGEGT come from the germline V gene. The CDR3 is 14 residues long. Trimming shortened V by 7 bases and J by 0 bases, and 10 bases separated the two germline ends. The CDR3 nucleotides read TGTGCCAGCATTCGTACTAATAGCAATCAGCCCCAGCATTTT. Its protein product is CASIRTNSNQPQHF.

This clonotype was picked up many times. J is TRBJ2-3 and V is TRBV7-9; 10 bases agree with TRBD1. Per germline, CDR1 SEHNR and CDR2 FQNEAQ (reference sequence). The CDR3 is 15 amino acids. With 5 bases clipped from V and 5 bases from J, the junction kept 7 bases outside the gene matches. This CDR3 is CASSRRQGAIDTQYF. CDR3 sequence (DNA): TGTGCCAGCAGCCGTAGACAGGGGGCAATAGATACGCAGTATTTT.

This clonotype was detected ten times or more. The chain couples TRBV6-2 or TRBV6-3 to TRBJ2-3; 10 nucleotides line up with TRBD1. Trimming cost V 0 bases and J 2 bases; bases outside gene matches: 2. Per germline, CDR1 MNHEY and CDR2 SVGEGT. CDR3 length equals 16 residues. The DNA for the CDR3 is TGTGCCAGCAGTTACTCGGACAGGGGGATCACAGATACGCAGTATTTT. As protein: CASSYSDRGITDTQYF.

The chain employs TRBV19 and TRBJ2-1; 9 bases are shared with TRBD2. Trimming cost V 6 bases and J 8 bases; bases outside gene matches: 11. Germline values: CDR1 LNHDA, CDR2 SQIVND (reference sequence). CDR3 size: 15 residues. CDR3 loop: CASRSGRGGNHEQFF. The CDR3 DNA is TGTGCCAGTAGATCGGGGCGGGGGGGGAACCATGAGCAGTTCTTC.